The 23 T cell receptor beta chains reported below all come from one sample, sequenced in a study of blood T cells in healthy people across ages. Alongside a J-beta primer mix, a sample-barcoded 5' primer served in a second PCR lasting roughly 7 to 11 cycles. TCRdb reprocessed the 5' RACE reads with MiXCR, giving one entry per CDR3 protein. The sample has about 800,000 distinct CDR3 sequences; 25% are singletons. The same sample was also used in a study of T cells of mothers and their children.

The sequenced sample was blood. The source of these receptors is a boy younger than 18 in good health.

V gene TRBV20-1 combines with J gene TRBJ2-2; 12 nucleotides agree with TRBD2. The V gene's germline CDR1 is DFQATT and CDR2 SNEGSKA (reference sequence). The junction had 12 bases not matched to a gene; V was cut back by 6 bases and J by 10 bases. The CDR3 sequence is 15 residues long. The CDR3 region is CSAMTSGRYVEELFF. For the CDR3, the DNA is TGCAGTGCCATGACTAGCGGGAGATATGTGGAGGAGCTGTTTTTT.

The chain's CDR3 is CSVLLAVYNEQFF. CDR3 DNA: TGCAGCGTTTTGCTAGCGGTATACAATGAGCAGTTCTTC. This chain connects TRBV29-1 to TRBJ2-5; 7 bases align to TRBD2. The better agreement between TRBJ2-1 and the DNA end casts doubt on the J call. The CDR3 sequence is 13 residues long. CDR1 and CDR2 (germline): SQVTM, ANQGSEA.

The CDR3 DNA sequence: TGCAGTGCTAGAGATTTATGGCGCCAGGGGTGGAACACTGAAGCTTTCTTT. Translated: CSARDLWRQGWNTEAFF. The chain combines TRBV20-1 with TRBJ1-1, with D possibly matching TRBD1 (6 bases). Trimming removed 0 bases at V and 1 base at J, with 18 bases between. Germline loops: CDR1 DFQATT, CDR2 SNEGSKA (reference sequence). The CDR3 loop spans 17 amino acids.

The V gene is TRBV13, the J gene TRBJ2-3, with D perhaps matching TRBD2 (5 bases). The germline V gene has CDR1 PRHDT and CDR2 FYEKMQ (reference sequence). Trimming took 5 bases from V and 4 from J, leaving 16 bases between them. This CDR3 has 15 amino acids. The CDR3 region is CASSPLLELPDTQYF. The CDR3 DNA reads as TGTGCCAGCAGCCCCCTACTAGAACTTCCAGATACGCAGTATTTT.

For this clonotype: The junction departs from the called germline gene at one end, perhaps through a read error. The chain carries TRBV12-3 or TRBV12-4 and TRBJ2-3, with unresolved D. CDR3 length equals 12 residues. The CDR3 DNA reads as TGTGCCAGCAGCCCCGATGCAGATACGGAGTATTTT. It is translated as CASSPDADTEYF.

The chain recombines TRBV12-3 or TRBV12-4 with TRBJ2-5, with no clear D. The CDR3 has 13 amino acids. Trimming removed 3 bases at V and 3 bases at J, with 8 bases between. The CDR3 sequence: CASSFHAKETQYF. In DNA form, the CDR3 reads TGTGCCAGCAGTTTTCACGCGAAAGAGACCCAGTACTTC.

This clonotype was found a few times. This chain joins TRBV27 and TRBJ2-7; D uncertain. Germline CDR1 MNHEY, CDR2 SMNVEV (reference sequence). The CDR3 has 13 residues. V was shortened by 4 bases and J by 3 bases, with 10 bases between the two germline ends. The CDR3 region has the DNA TGTGCCAGCAGTTCCTCAATCGACTACGAGCAGTACTTC. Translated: CASSSSIDYEQYF.

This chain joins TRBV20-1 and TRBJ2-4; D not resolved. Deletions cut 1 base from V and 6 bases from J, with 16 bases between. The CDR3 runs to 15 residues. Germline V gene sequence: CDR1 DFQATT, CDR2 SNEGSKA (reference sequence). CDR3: CSARVAGTPINIQYF. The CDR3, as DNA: TGCAGTGCTAGAGTGGCAGGAACTCCTATAAACATTCAGTACTTC.

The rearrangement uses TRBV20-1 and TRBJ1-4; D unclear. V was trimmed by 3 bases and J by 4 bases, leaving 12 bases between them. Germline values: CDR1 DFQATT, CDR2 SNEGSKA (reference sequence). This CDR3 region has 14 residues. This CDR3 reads CSARAGGSNEKLFF. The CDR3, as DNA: TGCAGTGCTAGGGCAGGCGGAAGTAATGAAAAACTGTTTTTT.

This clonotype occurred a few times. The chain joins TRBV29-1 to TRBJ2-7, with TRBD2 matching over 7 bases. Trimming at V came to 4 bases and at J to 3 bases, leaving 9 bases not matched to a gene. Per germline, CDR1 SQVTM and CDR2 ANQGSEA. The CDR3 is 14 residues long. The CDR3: CSVVEGGIGYEQYF. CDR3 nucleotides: TGCAGCGTTGTAGAGGGAGGGATAGGCTACGAGCAGTACTTC.

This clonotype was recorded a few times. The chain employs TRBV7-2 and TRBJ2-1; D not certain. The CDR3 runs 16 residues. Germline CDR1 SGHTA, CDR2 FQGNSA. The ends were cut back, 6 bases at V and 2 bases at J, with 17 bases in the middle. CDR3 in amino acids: CASSPRSQSAYNEQFF. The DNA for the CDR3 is TGTGCCAGCAGTCCCAGGTCGCAGTCGGCCTACAATGAGCAGTTCTTC.

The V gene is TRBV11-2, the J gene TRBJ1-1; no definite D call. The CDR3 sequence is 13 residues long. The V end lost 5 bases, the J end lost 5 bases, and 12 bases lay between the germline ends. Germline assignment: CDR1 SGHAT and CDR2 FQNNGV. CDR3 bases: TGTGCCAGCAGCCCCGGAGTGGGGACTGAAGCTTTCTTT. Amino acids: CASSPGVGTEAFF.

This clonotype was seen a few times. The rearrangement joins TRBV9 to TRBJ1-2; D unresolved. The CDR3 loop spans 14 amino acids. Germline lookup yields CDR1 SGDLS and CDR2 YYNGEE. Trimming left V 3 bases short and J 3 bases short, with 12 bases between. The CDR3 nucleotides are TGTGCCAGCAGCGGAGTGCGGGTCGACTATGGCTACACCTTC. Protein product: CASSGVRVDYGYTF.

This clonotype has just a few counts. The DNA of the CDR3 is TGTGCCAGCAGCCAAGCGATCAGCCAGCTCTTCTATGGCTACACCTTC. The encoded protein is CASSQAISQLFYGYTF. The rearrangement links TRBV4-2 to TRBJ1-2; the D is unclear. The CDR3 is made up of 16 amino acids. Trimming removed 1 base at V and 4 bases at J, with 16 bases between. The germline CDR1 and CDR2 sequences are LGHNA and YNFKEQ.

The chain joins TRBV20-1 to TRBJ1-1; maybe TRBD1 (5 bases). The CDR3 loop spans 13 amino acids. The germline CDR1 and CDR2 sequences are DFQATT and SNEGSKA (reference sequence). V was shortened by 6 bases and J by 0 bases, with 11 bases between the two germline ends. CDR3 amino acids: CSAGVGMNTEAFF. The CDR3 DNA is TGCAGTGCGGGGGTAGGAATGAACACTGAAGCTTTCTTT.

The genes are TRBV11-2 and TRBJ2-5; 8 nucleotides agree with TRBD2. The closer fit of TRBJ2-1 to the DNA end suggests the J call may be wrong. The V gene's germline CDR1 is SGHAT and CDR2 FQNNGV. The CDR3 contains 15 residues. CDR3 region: CASSFMTSEYNEQFF. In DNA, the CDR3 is TGTGCCAGCAGCTTCATGACTAGCGAATACAATGAGCAGTTCTTC.

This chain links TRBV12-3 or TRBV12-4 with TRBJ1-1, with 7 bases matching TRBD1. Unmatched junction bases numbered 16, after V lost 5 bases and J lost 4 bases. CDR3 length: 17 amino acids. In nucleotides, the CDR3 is TGTGCCAGCAGTCCCAACAGGGGCGGAGGGGTTGGCACTGAAGCTTTCTTT. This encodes CASSPNRGGGVGTEAFF.

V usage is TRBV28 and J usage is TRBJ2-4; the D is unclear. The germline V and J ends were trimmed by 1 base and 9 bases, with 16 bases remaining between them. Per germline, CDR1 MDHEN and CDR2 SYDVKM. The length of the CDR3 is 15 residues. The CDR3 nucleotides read TGTGCCAGCAGTTTATTGCGCAGGTCCGGTGGCATTCAGTACTTC. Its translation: CASSLLRRSGGIQYF.

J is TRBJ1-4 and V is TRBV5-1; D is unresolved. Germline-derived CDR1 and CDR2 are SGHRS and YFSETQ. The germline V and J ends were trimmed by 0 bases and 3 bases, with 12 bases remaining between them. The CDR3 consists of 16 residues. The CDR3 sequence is CASSLGLGVSNEKLFF. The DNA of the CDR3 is TGCGCCAGCAGCTTGGGTTTGGGAGTTTCTAATGAAAAACTGTTTTTT.

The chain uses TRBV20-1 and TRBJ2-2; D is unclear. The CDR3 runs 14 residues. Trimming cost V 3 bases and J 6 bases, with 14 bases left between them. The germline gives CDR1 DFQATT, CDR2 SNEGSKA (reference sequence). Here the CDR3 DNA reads TGCAGTGCTAGGGACCAATCCCTCCCCGGGGAGCTGTTTTTT. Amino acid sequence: CSARDQSLPGELFF.

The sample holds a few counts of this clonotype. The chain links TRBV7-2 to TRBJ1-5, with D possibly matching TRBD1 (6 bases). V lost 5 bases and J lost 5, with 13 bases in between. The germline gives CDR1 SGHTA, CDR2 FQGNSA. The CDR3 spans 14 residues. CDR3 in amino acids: CASSPQGTHQPQHF. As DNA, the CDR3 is TGTGCCAGCAGCCCACAGGGAACCCATCAGCCCCAGCATTTT.

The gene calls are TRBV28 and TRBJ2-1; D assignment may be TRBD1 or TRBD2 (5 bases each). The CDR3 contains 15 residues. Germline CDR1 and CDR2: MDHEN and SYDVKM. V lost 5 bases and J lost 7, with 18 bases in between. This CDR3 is CASSPREFSGNEQFF. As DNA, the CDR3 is TGTGCCAGCAGTCCCAGGGAGTTCTCTGGGAATGAGCAGTTCTTC.

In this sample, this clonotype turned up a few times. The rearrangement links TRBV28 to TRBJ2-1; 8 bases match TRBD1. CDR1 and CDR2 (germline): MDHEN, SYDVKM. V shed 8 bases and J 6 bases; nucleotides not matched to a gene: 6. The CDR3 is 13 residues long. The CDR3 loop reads CASSWTGLNEQFF. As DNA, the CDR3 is TGTGCCAGCTCTTGGACAGGGCTCAATGAGCAGTTCTTC.